Shown below are 20 T cell receptor beta chains from a single sample sequenced in a study of technical replicates of blood from several donors. Assay used: immunoSEQ multiplex PCR; TCRdb lists only in-frame clones, some missing. The data contain about 48,000 clones, 80% to 95% of them singletons. The source material was PBMCs. Receptors were obtained from a human donor in good health. Some clones in this sample may be carry-over from other donors' samples.

The CDR3 region is CASKTTGTSVSDTQYF. The CDR3 region has the DNA TGTGCCAGTAAGACAACCGGGACTAGCGTCTCAGATACGCAGTATTTT. The rearrangement links TRBV19 to TRBJ2-3; TRBD2 agrees at 10 bases. The ends lost 7 bases at V and 4 bases at J; junction bases unmatched: 11. The CDR3 is made up of 16 amino acids. In germline, CDR1 is LNHDA, CDR2 SQIVND (reference sequence).

The chain is built from TRBV7-2 and TRBJ2-7, with D possibly being TRBD1 (5 bases). Trimming took 0 bases from V and 5 from J, leaving 8 bases between them. CDR1 and CDR2 from the germline V gene are SGHTA and FQGNSA. CDR3 length equals 13 residues. This CDR3 is CASSLAPGNEQYF. The CDR3 DNA reads TGTGCCAGCAGCTTAGCCCCAGGGAACGAGCAGTACTTC. The entire variable domain, with the rest obtained from reference TRBV7-2 and TRBJ2-7, is as follows: GAGVSQSPSNKVTEKGKDVELRCDPISGHTALYWYRQSLGQGLEFLIYFQGNSAPDKSGLPSDRFSAERTGGSVSTLTIQRTQQEDSAVYLCASSLAPGNEQYFGPGTRLTVT.

This chain links TRBV4-3 with TRBJ1-1, with D possibly being TRBD1 (5 bases). V was trimmed by 1 base and J by 5 bases, leaving 8 bases between them. Germline CDR1 is LGHNA and CDR2 is YSLEER. This CDR3 region has 13 residues. This chain's CDR3 is CASSQAPGTEAFF. In DNA, the CDR3 is TGCGCCAGCAGCCAAGCCCCAGGGACTGAAGCTTTCTTT.

The chain recombines TRBV6-5 with TRBJ1-2; no clear D gene. Germline values: CDR1 MNHEY, CDR2 SVGAGI. CDR3 length equals 13 residues. Trimming left V 8 bases short and J 4 bases short, with 14 bases between. The CDR3 sequence: CASRYGKTYGYTF. The CDR3 coding sequence is TGTGCCAGCCGCTACGGGAAGACCTATGGCTACACCTTC.

The chain joins TRBV5-6 to TRBJ1-6, with D hard to call. V shed 1 base and J shed 13 bases, with 15 bases lying between them. The CDR3 loop spans 14 amino acids. Germline CDR1 SGHDT, CDR2 YYEEEE. The CDR3 DNA sequence: TGTGCCAGCAGCTTGTACTTGACTCTTCCGCCCCTCCACTTT. This gives the protein CASSLYLTLPPLHF.

The V and J genes are TRBV9 and TRBJ2-1; TRBD2 agrees at 12 bases. J gave up 12 bases and V 7 bases, and 11 bases lay outside the gene matches. CDR3 length equals 14 residues. Germline V gene data show CDR1 as SGDLS and CDR2 as YYNGEE. CDR3 DNA: TGTGCCAGCGCGACTAGCGGGAGCTTGAAGGGGCAGTTCTTC. This codes for CASATSGSLKGQFF. Supplemented by reference TRBV9 and TRBJ2-1, the full variable domain reads DSGVTQTPKHLITATGQRVTLRCSPRSGDLSVYWYQQSLDQGLQFLIQYYNGEERAKGNILERFSAQQFPDLHSELNLSSLELGDSALYFCASATSGSLKGQFFGPGTRLTVL.

This chain joins TRBV19 and TRBJ2-7; maybe TRBD2 (5 bases). Germline V gene sequence: CDR1 LNHDA, CDR2 SQIVND (reference sequence). The CDR3 contains 16 residues. V lost 1 base and J lost 1, with 14 bases in between. DNA of the CDR3: TGTGCCAGTAGTATAGGGGCCGGGGAAGGTTCCTACGAGCAGTACTTC. Its translation: CASSIGAGEGSYEQYF.

The CDR3 DNA reads TGCGCCAGCAGCCCCGGGACTAGCGGGACCGAGCAGTACTTC. Its translation is CASSPGTSGTEQYF. The chain links TRBV5-1 to TRBJ2-7; TRBD2 matches at 13 bases. CDR1 is SGHRS and CDR2 is YFSETQ in the germline V gene. After removal of 4 bases from V and 6 bases from J, the junction contained 4 bases not matched to a gene. The CDR3 covers 14 residues.

This clone was found many times. V is TRBV6-4 and J is TRBJ2-1; perhaps TRBD1 as D (8 bases). Between the trimmed V and J ends, which lost 4 bases and 9 bases, there was a span of 19 bases. The V gene's germline CDR1 is MRHNA and CDR2 SNTAGT. The CDR3 totals 15 residues. Here the CDR3 DNA reads TGTGCCAGCAGTGGAGGACAGGGAGGGGGCAGTGAGCAGTTCTTC. Amino acids: CASSGGQGGGSEQFF.

The V call is TRBV4-3, the J call TRBJ1-2, with a possible D match to TRBD1 (6 bases). The CDR3 extends over 15 amino acids. Per the germline V gene, CDR1 is LGHNA and CDR2 is YSLEER. Trimming stripped 1 base from V and 4 bases from J, with 13 bases between. CDR3 nucleotides: TGCGCCAGCAGCCAAGTAGGGGGAGGGGGCTATGGCTACACCTTC. Translating gives CASSQVGGGGYGYTF.

CDR3 residues: CAISLTSGRSTDTQYF. DNA for the CDR3: TGTGCCATCAGCCTGACTAGCGGGAGAAGCACAGATACGCAGTATTTT. This chain connects TRBV10-3 to TRBJ2-3; 12 nucleotides match TRBD2. The V segment lost 6 bases and the J segment 0 bases; nucleotides outside the gene matches: 4. CDR1 and CDR2 (germline): ENHRY, SYGVKD. This CDR3 is built from 16 residues.

This clone has just one count. The V call is TRBV18, the J call TRBJ2-7; weak D call: TRBD2 (6 bases). This CDR3 comprises 14 residues. Per germline, CDR1 KGHSH and CDR2 LQKENI. The V and J ends lost 6 bases and 2 bases respectively, with 14 bases between them. The DNA of the CDR3 is TGTGCCAGCTCCCACCGGGACTCAACCTACGAGCAGTACTTC. It is translated as CASSHRDSTYEQYF. The whole variable domain, filled in from reference TRBV18 and TRBJ2-7, reads NAGVMQNPRHLVRRRGQEARLRCSPMKGHSHVYWYRQLPEEGLKFMVYLQKENIIDESGMPKERFSAEFPKEGPSILRIQQVVRGDSAAYFCASSHRDSTYEQYFGPGTRLTVT.

V and J are TRBV4-1 and TRBJ1-1; D is possibly TRBD1 (5 bases). The CDR3 is made up of 16 amino acids. The V end lost 5 bases, the J end lost 4 bases, and 20 bases lay between the germline ends. The V gene's germline CDR1 is MGHRA and CDR2 YSYEKL. The CDR3 DNA follows: TGCGCCAGCAGCAACCGAGGATTCAGGGAGGTCACTGAAGCTTTCTTT. Encoded protein: CASSNRGFREVTEAFF.

This clone was counted a single time. CDR3 sequence: CASSFTGAGEQYF. CDR3 DNA sequence: TGTGCCAGCAGCTTCACAGGGGCGGGCGAGCAGTACTTC. The V call is TRBV5-4, the J call TRBJ2-7, with 7 bases identical to TRBD1. Germline values: CDR1 SGHNT, CDR2 YYREEE (reference sequence). The junction had 5 bases not matched to a gene; V was cut back by 2 bases and J by 6 bases. This CDR3 region has 13 residues.

This rearrangement joins TRBV7-7 to TRBJ2-2; 9 bases line up with TRBD1. V lost 5 bases, J lost 3 bases, and 19 bases stayed unmatched. The CDR3 extends over 20 amino acids. From germline, CDR1 is SSHAT and CDR2 FNYEAQ (reference sequence). The CDR3 sequence is CASSQGGDIGTGWYTGELFF. The CDR3 bases are TGTGCCAGCAGCCAAGGGGGTGATATCGGGACAGGGTGGTACACCGGGGAGCTGTTTTTT.

This rearrangement joins TRBV19 to TRBJ1-4; no clear D gene. CDR3 length: 13 amino acids. Trimming took 10 bases from V and 7 from J, leaving 16 bases between them. CDR1 and CDR2 (germline): LNHDA, SQIVND (reference sequence). The CDR3 DNA reads TGTGCCACCTCAGGCGGGCTGAGTGAAAAACTGTTTTTT. Its translation: CATSGGLSEKLFF.

Only a few counts were recorded for this clone. Here the CDR3 DNA reads TGTGCCAGCAGCCAAGACCGTTTGAACACTGAAGCTTTCTTT. As protein: CASSQDRLNTEAFF. The chain has TRBV4-2 and TRBJ1-1, with D uncertain. V dropped 0 bases and J dropped 0 bases, with 5 bases sitting between them. The CDR3 has 14 amino acids. Germline loops: CDR1 LGHNA, CDR2 YNFKEQ.

This chain uses TRBV2 with TRBJ2-3; 10 bases line up with TRBD2. From germline, CDR1 is SNHLY and CDR2 FYNNEI. J was trimmed by 1 base and V by 4 bases; bases with no gene match: 14. This CDR3 contains 19 residues. The CDR3 DNA reads as TGTGCCAGCAGTGTAGTTCTAGCGGGAGTGGTGCTCGGCACAGATACGCAGTATTTT. This translates into CASSVVLAGVVLGTDTQYF. Complete variable domain (other parts from reference TRBV2 and TRBJ2-3): EPEVTQTPSHQVTQMGQEVILRCVPISNHLYFYWYRQILGQKVEFLVSFYNNEISEKSEIFDDQFSVERPDGSNFTLKIRSTKLEDSAMYFCASSVVLAGVVLGTDTQYFGPGTRLTVL.

This chain joins TRBV6-6 and TRBJ1-2; 7 positions match TRBD1. V dropped 5 bases and J dropped 0; count of bases not matched to a gene: 9. CDR1 and CDR2 (germline): MNHNY, SVGAGI (reference sequence). CDR3 length: 16 amino acids. CDR3 amino acids: CASSAGTATSNYGYTF. The CDR3 DNA reads as TGTGCCAGCAGTGCCGGGACAGCCACCTCTAACTATGGCTACACCTTC.

The chain carries TRBV7-3 and TRBJ2-3; possibly TRBD2 for D (5 bases). The length of the CDR3 is 14 residues. Germline V lookup: CDR1 SGHTA, CDR2 FQGTGA. Trimming shortened V by 2 bases and J by 0 bases, and 6 bases separated the two germline ends. CDR3 coding DNA: TGTGCCAGCAGCTTAGGGAGCAGCACAGATACGCAGTATTTT. Its translation: CASSLGSSTDTQYF. The full variable domain, with the rest looked up from reference TRBV7-3 and TRBJ2-3, is GAGVSQTPSNKVTEKGKYVELRCDPISGHTALYWYRQSLGQGPEFLIYFQGTGAADDSGLPNDRFFAVRPEGSVSTLKIQRTERGDSAVYLCASSLGSSTDTQYFGPGTRLTVL.